These T cell receptor beta chains were read from a single sample in a study of T cell repertoires in cytomegalovirus infection. These TCRs' antigens remain unknown. TCRdb redid the calling of the reads with MiXCR, one entry per CDR3 protein. The sample has over 250,000 distinct CDR3 sequences; approximately 22% are singletons. Sequenced material: cultured PBMCs, taken from culture after CMV antigen stimulation. These receptors all come from a human donor in good health (CMV status not recorded). Some clones in this sample may be carry-over from other donors' samples. CDR3s include the opening cysteine and the closing phenylalanine or tryptophan. Fields, in order: V gene, clone size, D gene, J gene, CDR3 DNA, CDR3 protein. D genes are given only for firm matches. Part of the rows lack a size; the others show once, few, many or a class for expanded clones.

>TRBV12-3/TRBV12-4|few|.|TRBJ2-2
TGTGCCAGCAGTTTAGCGGGGGCGAGGACCGGGGAGCTGTTTTTT
CASSLAGARTGELFF
>TRBV6-2/TRBV6-3|.|TRBD2|TRBJ2-3
TGTGCCAGCAGTTACTTCTCTAGCGGGAGGCCTAGCACAGATACGCAGTATTTT
CASSYFSSGRPSTDTQYF
>TRBV5-4|.|.|TRBJ2-7
TGTGCCAGCAGCGGGGGGGCAGGGTCGGGCGAGCAGTACTTC
CASSGGAGSGEQYF
>TRBV5-3|once|.|TRBJ1-2
TGTGCCAGCAGACGAACCAGGGGACCTCTCTATGGCTACACCTTC
CASRRTRGPLYGYTF
>TRBV12-3/TRBV12-4|.|TRBD2|TRBJ2-1
TGTGCCAGCAGTCCCCGGACTAGCTACTCCTACAATGAGCAGTTCTTC
CASSPRTSYSYNEQFF
>TRBV10-3|few|.|TRBJ2-3
TGTGCCACCCTAGAAGAGTCCACAGATACGCAGTATTTT
CATLEESTDTQYF
>TRBV11-3|.|TRBD2|TRBJ2-2
TGTGCCAGCAGCTTAGGAGAGATGGGGACTAGCAGCACCGGGGAGCTGTTTTTT
CASSLGEMGTSSTGELFF
>TRBV7-2|.|TRBD1|TRBJ2-1
TGTGCCAGCAGCCGTCGACAGGGCCCCAATGAGCAGTTCTTC
CASSRRQGPNEQFF
>TRBV7-2|many|TRBD1|TRBJ1-2
TGTGCCAGCAGCTTAGAATGGACAGGGCATGGCTACACCTTC
CASSLEWTGHGYTF
>TRBV19|.|TRBD1|TRBJ1-2
TGTGCCAGTAGTGTGACAGGGCTCTATGGCTACACCTTC
CASSVTGLYGYTF
>TRBV7-2|many|.|TRBJ2-5
TGTGCCAGCACCAAAGGACTGAGGGTGGAGACCCAGTACTTC
CASTKGLRVETQYF
>TRBV6-8|.|TRBD2|TRBJ2-5
TGTGCCAGCAGTTCCGGACTAGCGATACAGGAGACCCAGTACTTC
CASSSGLAIQETQYF
>TRBV6-1|few|.|TRBJ2-5
TGTGCCAGCAGTCTAACTTCAGGGGTGCAAGAGACCCAGTACTTC
CASSLTSGVQETQYF
>TRBV2|.|TRBD1|TRBJ1-6
TGTGCCAGCCAGACAGGGGGATATCCACCCCTCCACTTT
CASQTGGYPPLHF
>TRBV24-1|.|.|TRBJ2-5
TGTGCCACCAGTGATTCCTGGCAGACCCAGTACTTC
CATSDSWQTQYF
>TRBV7-2|.|.|TRBJ2-2
TGTGCCAGCAGCTTATTATGGGGGCTAGGTACCGGGGAGCTGTTTTTT
CASSLLWGLGTGELFF
>TRBV6-1|.|TRBD2|TRBJ2-1
TGTGCCAGCAGTTTCGGGACTAGCGGTGATTCCTACAATGAGCAGTTCTTC
CASSFGTSGDSYNEQFF
>TRBV25-1|.|.|TRBJ2-4
TGTGCCAGCGGCCAGGGAAACATTCAGTACTTC
CASGQGNIQYF
>TRBV12-3/TRBV12-4|.|.|TRBJ2-4
TGTGCCAGCACCTCGGGGGGCTCCAAAAACATTCAGTACTTC
CASTSGGSKNIQYF
>TRBV5-4|.|.|TRBJ1-2
TGTGCCAGCAGCTTGGGAAGGAGTTCTAACTATGGCTACACCTTC
CASSLGRSSNYGYTF
>TRBV19|few|.|TRBJ1-1
TGTGCCAGTAGTATGTCTGGGAACACTGAAGCTTTCTTT
CASSMSGNTEAFF
>TRBV7-8|few|.|TRBJ2-1
TGTGCCAGCAGCTTAGCTCCCCTGGCGCGCTTCTCCTACAATGAGCAGTTCTTC
CASSLAPLARFSYNEQFF
>TRBV7-8|.|.|TRBJ1-2
TGTGCCAGCAGCTTAGCGGGTAGGACCTATGGCTACACCTTC
CASSLAGRTYGYTF
>TRBV27|.|TRBD2|TRBJ2-4
TGTGCCAGCAGTCTGGGACTAGCGGGAGGCCCAGCCAAAAACATTCAGTACTTC
CASSLGLAGGPAKNIQYF
>TRBV7-2|.|TRBD1|TRBJ2-1
TGTGCCAGCAGCCCTAGACAGGGGTACAATGAGCAGTTCTTC
CASSPRQGYNEQFF
>TRBV3-1|.|.|TRBJ2-5
TGTGCCAGCAGCGGGAATAGGGGAGAAGAGACCCAGTACTTC
CASSGNRGEETQYF
>TRBV20-1|many|.|TRBJ2-3
TGCAGTGCTAGAGGAAAAAAGGCTTTACCCCGCACAGATACGCAGTATTTT
CSARGKKALPRTDTQYF
>TRBV27|many|TRBD2|TRBJ2-5
TGTGCCAGCAGTTACGGGGGAGGGGCCCAAGAGACCCAGTACTTC
CASSYGGGAQETQYF
>TRBV20-1|few|.|TRBJ1-1
TGCAGTGCTAGACCCTACAGGGCCGGGCTCACTGAAGCTTTCTTT
CSARPYRAGLTEAFF
>TRBV7-6|many|.|TRBJ1-1
TGTGCCAGCAGCCCTGGGGGGGAGAACACTGAAGCTTTCTTT
CASSPGGENTEAFF
>TRBV19|many|TRBD1|TRBJ2-3
TGTGCCAGTAGTATCCTCCCGGGACAGGGAACAGATACGCAGTATTTT
CASSILPGQGTDTQYF
>TRBV12-3/TRBV12-4|many|.|TRBJ2-7
TGTGCCAGCAGACCCCCTACAGAGAGCTCCTACGAGCAGTACTTC
CASRPPTESSYEQYF
>TRBV5-4|.|TRBD2|TRBJ2-2
TGTGCCACCAGTAGCGGGAGCGGGACCGGGGAGCTGTTTTTT
CATSSGSGTGELFF
>TRBV7-8|.|TRBD2|TRBJ2-7
TGTGCCAGCAGCTCCAAAACGGGACTAGCACAGATCTACGAGCAGTACTTC
CASSSKTGLAQIYEQYF
>TRBV7-2|.|.|TRBJ1-5
TGTGCCAGCAGCCCCGAGGCAGGCGACAATCAGCCCCAGCATTTT
CASSPEAGDNQPQHF
>TRBV7-9|many|.|TRBJ2-1
TGTGCCAGCAGCCTTCTAGGGTACAATGAGCAGTTCTTC
CASSLLGYNEQFF
>TRBV2|few|TRBD1|TRBJ1-5
TGTGCCAGCATCCCCGCAGGGGGCGGCAATCAGCCCCAGCATTTT
CASIPAGGGNQPQHF
>TRBV6-2/TRBV6-3|many|.|TRBJ1-6
TGTGCCAGCAGTTCAGAGACCCGCGGGGATTCACCCCTCCACTTT
CASSSETRGDSPLHF
>TRBV4-2|once|.|TRBJ2-7
TGTGCCAGCAGCCCTGGAGAGCCGAACTACGAGCAGTACTTC
CASSPGEPNYEQYF
>TRBV12-3/TRBV12-4|few|.|TRBJ2-3
TGTGCCAGCACCTACTCCACAGATACGCAGTATTTT
CASTYSTDTQYF
>TRBV7-9|many|.|TRBJ2-3
TGTGCCAGCAGCCCGTACAGGGGCACAGATACGCAGTATTTT
CASSPYRGTDTQYF
>TRBV19|few|TRBD1|TRBJ1-1
TGTGCCAGTAGTATCACTTGGACAGGGAGAGACACTGAAGCTTTCTTT
CASSITWTGRDTEAFF
>TRBV27|.|.|TRBJ2-1
TGTGCCAGCAGTTTTATCGGGAGTGCCCACAATGAGCAGTTCTTC
CASSFIGSAHNEQFF
>TRBV7-2|many|.|TRBJ1-1
TGTGCCAGCAGCCGGGGCGGGGCCTTTGCGAACACTGAAGCTTTCTTT
CASSRGGAFANTEAFF
>TRBV7-9|.|.|TRBJ2-2
TGTGCCAGCGGGAGAGTCGGGACGGAGAACACCGGGGAGCTGTTTTTT
CASGRVGTENTGELFF
>TRBV18|few|TRBD1|TRBJ2-1
TGTGCCAGCTCACCGCCTACAGGGGTCCCCTACAATGAGCAGTTCTTC
CASSPPTGVPYNEQFF